Below are 13 T cell receptor beta chains sequenced from a single sample in a study of quantifying T cell responses using KT2 cells. At the level of the study: cDNA was made from DNase-treated RNA using alpha and beta constant primers.

Each cDNA got a UMI-containing oligo ligated at its 3' end. First-round PCR used 4 to 5 cycles and beta primers RC1.1 and RC1.2 covering TRBC1 and TRBC2. In TCRdb, the UMI-ligation and nested PCR reads were re-called with MiXCR into one record per CDR3 protein. The data contain tens of thousands of distinct CDR3 sequences, over 9% of them singletons. Sequencing was done on a sample of PBMCs spiked with cells of the T cell clone KT2. These receptors came from a human donor.

This clonotype has only a few counts. V is TRBV4-1 and J is TRBJ2-7; TRBD1 agrees at 9 bases. The V segment lost 0 bases and the J segment 0 bases; nucleotides outside the gene matches: 9. Looked up from germline, CDR1 is MGHRA and CDR2 is YSYEKL. The CDR3 sequence is 18 residues long. In DNA, the CDR3 is TGCGCCAGCAGCCAAGAGGAAAGTGGGACAGGGAGCTCCTACGAGCAGTACTTC. It specifies CASSQEESGTGSSYEQYF.

This clonotype came up a few times. The V and J genes are TRBV4-1 and TRBJ1-1, with a tentative D call TRBD1 (5 bases). Trimming took off 4 bases at V and 4 bases at J, with 13 bases between the two ends. The CDR3 is 14 amino acids. Germline V gene lookup returns CDR1 MGHRA and CDR2 YSYEKL. The CDR3 loop reads CASSLRGGGTEAFF. For the CDR3, the DNA is TGCGCCAGCAGCCTTAGGGGCGGTGGCACTGAAGCTTTCTTT.

This clonotype appeared many times. The genes are TRBV11-3 and TRBJ2-5; no reliable D call. Germline CDR1 SGHNT, CDR2 YENEEA. The CDR3 sequence is 12 residues long. Trimming removed 1 base at V and 1 base at J, with 1 base between. This chain's CDR3 is CASSLVQETQYF. The CDR3, as DNA: TGTGCCAGCAGCTTAGTCCAAGAGACCCAGTACTTC. The whole variable domain, filled in from reference TRBV11-3 and TRBJ2-5, reads EAGVVQSPRYKIIEKKQPVAFWCNPISGHNTLYWYLQNLGQGPELLIRYENEEAVDDSQLPKDRFSAERLKGVDSTLKIQPAELGDSAVYLCASSLVQETQYFGPGTRLLVL.

This clonotype was recorded many times. The rearrangement links TRBV6-1 to TRBJ1-1; tentative D call: TRBD1 (5 bases). The germline V and J ends were trimmed by 1 base and 6 bases, with 15 bases remaining between them. Germline lookup yields CDR1 MNHNS and CDR2 SASEGT. This CDR3 is built from 15 residues. CDR3 DNA sequence: TGTGCCAGCAGTGAAGAGACAGAAAGTTTTGCTGAAGCTTTCTTT. As protein: CASSEETESFAEAFF.

Concerning this clonotype: Relative to the germline gene, one junction end is altered; a read error may explain this. The chain carries TRBV4-3 and TRBJ1-1; tentatively, D is TRBD1 (5 bases). The length of the CDR3 is 15 residues. Germline loops: CDR1 LGHNA, CDR2 YSLEER. The CDR3 is CTSSQEEGWNTEAFF. In nucleotides, the CDR3 is TGCACCAGCAGCCAAGAGGAGGGGTGGAACACTGAAGCTTTCTTT.

The sample holds many counts of this clonotype. The V and J genes are TRBV6-5 and TRBJ1-5; D is unresolved. The CDR3 runs 13 residues. Trimming left V 6 bases short and J 1 base short, with 7 bases between. CDR1 is MNHEY and CDR2 is SVGAGI in the germline V gene. The CDR3 DNA reads as TGTGCCAGCAGGCGGAAGAGCAATCAGCCCCAGCATTTT. Protein sequence: CASRRKSNQPQHF.

The table lists this clonotype with a few counts. The chain has TRBV7-9 and TRBJ2-1; tentative D call: TRBD1 (5 bases). The CDR3 sequence is 15 residues long. With 5 bases removed from V and 9 bases from J, the gap between germline ends came to 20 bases. CDR1 and CDR2 from the germline V gene are SEHNR and FQNEAQ (reference sequence). In DNA, the CDR3 is TGTGCCAGCAGCCCGAAGACAGTTCGGTCGGGTGAGCAGTTCTTC. Translation gives CASSPKTVRSGEQFF.

V is TRBV12-3 or TRBV12-4 and J is TRBJ1-5; TRBD1 matches 7 bases. With 5 bases clipped from V and 4 bases from J, the junction kept 8 bases outside the gene matches. The CDR3 sequence is 15 residues long. CDR3 DNA: TGTGCCAGCAGTCGGACAGGTGGAACTAATCAGCCCCAGCATTTT. As protein: CASSRTGGTNQPQHF.

This clonotype occurred many times. The chain uses TRBV15 and TRBJ1-5; a possible D gene is TRBD1 (6 bases). Germline CDR1 and CDR2: LNHNV and YYDKDF (reference sequence). The germline V and J ends were trimmed by 5 bases and 4 bases, with 15 bases remaining between them. The CDR3 has 15 residues. DNA of the CDR3: TGTGCCACCAGCGAGGGATTTCAGGGGAATCAGCCCCAGCATTTT. Translation gives CATSEGFQGNQPQHF. Filled out from reference TRBV15 and TRBJ1-5, the complete variable domain reads DAMVIQNPRYQVTQFGKPVTLSCSQTLNHNVMYWYQQKSSQAPKLLFHYYDKDFNNEADTPDNFQSRRPNTSFCFLDIRSPGLGDTAMYLCATSEGFQGNQPQHFGDGTRLSIL.

The rearrangement links TRBV20-1 to TRBJ2-3, with a tentative D call TRBD2 (6 bases). Germline CDR1 reads DFQATT; CDR2 reads SNEGSKA (reference sequence). This CDR3 contains 12 residues. Trimming took off 6 bases at V and 4 bases at J, with 11 bases between the two ends. In DNA form, the CDR3 reads TGCAGTGCCTGGAGGGCGGCAGATACGCAGTATTTT. This encodes CSAWRAADTQYF.

This clonotype was detected many times. This rearrangement joins TRBV4-2 to TRBJ2-2, with D perhaps matching TRBD1 (5 bases). Germline V gene lookup returns CDR1 LGHNA and CDR2 YNFKEQ. This CDR3 has 16 residues. Between the trimmed V and J ends, which lost 0 bases and 4 bases, there was a span of 12 bases. The CDR3 spells CASSQDPQTVTGELFF. In DNA form, the CDR3 reads TGTGCCAGCAGCCAAGATCCCCAGACAGTCACCGGGGAGCTGTTTTTT.

This clonotype was recorded a few times. The CDR3 nucleotides are TGCAGTGCCTCACCGACACCGGACAGTCCGCCCCAGCATTTT. Translation gives CSASPTPDSPPQHF. This chain links TRBV20-1 with TRBJ1-5; possible D gene TRBD1, 6 bases. The CDR3 runs to 14 residues. Looked up from germline, CDR1 is DFQATT and CDR2 is SNEGSKA (reference sequence). V dropped 6 bases and J dropped 9 bases, with 21 bases sitting between them.

With regard to this clonotype: A read error may explain this, as a much larger clone is one base away. The V and J genes are TRBV5-1 and TRBJ2-5, with 9 bases that match TRBD1. Germline loops: CDR1 SGHRS, CDR2 YFSETQ. CDR3 length equals 14 residues. Written as DNA, the CDR3 is TGCACCAGCAGCACCGGACAGGGGCGAGAGACCCAGTACTTC. This encodes CTSSTGQGRETQYF.